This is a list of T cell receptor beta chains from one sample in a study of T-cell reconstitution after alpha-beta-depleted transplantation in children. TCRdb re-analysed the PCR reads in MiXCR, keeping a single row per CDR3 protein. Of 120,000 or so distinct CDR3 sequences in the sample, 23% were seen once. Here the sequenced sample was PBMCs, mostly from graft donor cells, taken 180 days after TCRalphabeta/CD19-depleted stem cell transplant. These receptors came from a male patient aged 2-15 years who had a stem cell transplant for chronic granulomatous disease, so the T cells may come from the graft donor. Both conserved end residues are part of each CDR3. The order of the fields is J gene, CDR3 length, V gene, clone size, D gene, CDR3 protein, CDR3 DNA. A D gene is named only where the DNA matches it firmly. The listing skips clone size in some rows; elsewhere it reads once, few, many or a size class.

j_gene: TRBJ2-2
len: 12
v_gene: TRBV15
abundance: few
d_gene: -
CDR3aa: CATSRITGELFF
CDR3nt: TGTGCCACCAGCAGAATCACCGGGGAGCTGTTTTTT

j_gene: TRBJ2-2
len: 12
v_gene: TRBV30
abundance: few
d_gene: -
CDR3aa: CAWVRGTGELFF
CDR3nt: TGTGCCTGGGTACGAGGGACCGGGGAGCTGTTTTTT

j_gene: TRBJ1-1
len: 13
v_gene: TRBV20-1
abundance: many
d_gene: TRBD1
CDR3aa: CSAGDRPNTEAFF
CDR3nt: TGCAGTGCGGGGGACAGACCGAACACTGAAGCTTTCTTT

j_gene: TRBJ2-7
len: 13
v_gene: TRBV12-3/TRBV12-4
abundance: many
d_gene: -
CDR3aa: CASSLSPPREQYF
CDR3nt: TGTGCCAGCAGTTTATCACCTCCGAGGGAGCAGTACTTC

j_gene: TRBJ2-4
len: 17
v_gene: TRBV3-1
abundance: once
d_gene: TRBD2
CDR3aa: CASSQLSGTLAKNIEYF
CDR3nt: TGTGCCAGCTCCCAACTTAGCGGGACTCTAGCCAAAAACATTGAGTACTTC

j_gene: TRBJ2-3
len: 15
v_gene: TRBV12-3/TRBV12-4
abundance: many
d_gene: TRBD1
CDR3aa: CASSWTGGVSDTQYF
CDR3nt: TGTGCCAGCAGTTGGACAGGGGGCGTCTCAGATACGCAGTATTTT

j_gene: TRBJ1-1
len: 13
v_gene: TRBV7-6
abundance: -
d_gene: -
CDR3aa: CASSYKGNTEAFF
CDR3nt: TGTGCCAGCAGCTATAAGGGGAACACTGAAGCTTTCTTT

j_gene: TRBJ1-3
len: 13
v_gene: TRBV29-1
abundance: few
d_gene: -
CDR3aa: CSVLWGAGNTIYF
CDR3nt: TGCAGCGTTCTTTGGGGGGCAGGAAACACCATATATTTT

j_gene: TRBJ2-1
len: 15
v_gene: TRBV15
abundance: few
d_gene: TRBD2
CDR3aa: CATRVTSGRIHEQFF
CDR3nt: TGTGCCACCAGGGTAACTAGCGGGAGAATCCATGAGCAGTTCTTC

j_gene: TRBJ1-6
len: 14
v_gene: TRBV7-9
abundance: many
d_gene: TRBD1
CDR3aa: CASSEQGADSPLHF
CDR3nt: TGTGCCAGCAGCGAGCAGGGGGCCGATTCACCCCTCCACTTT

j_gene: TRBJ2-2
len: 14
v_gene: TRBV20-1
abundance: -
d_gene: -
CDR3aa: CSAAPGAHTGELFF
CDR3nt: TGCAGTGCTGCTCCTGGTGCGCACACCGGGGAGCTGTTTTTT

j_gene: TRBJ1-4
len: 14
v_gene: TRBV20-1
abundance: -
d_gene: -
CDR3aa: CSAREDSLNEKLFF
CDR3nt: TGCAGTGCTAGGGAGGACAGCCTTAATGAAAAACTGTTTTTT

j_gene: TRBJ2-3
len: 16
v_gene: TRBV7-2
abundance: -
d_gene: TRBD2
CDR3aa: CASSLGMGGNTDTQYF
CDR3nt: TGTGCCAGCAGCTTAGGGATGGGGGGGAACACAGATACGCAGTATTTT

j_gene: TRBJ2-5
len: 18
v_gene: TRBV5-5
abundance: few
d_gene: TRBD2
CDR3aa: CASSLDVLAGVEQETQYF
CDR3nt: TGTGCCAGCAGCTTGGACGTCCTAGCGGGGGTCGAACAAGAGACCCAGTACTTC

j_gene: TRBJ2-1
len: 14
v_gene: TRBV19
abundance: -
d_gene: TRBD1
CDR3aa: CASSIGTGYNEQFF
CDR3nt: TGTGCCAGTAGTATTGGGACAGGCTACAATGAGCAGTTCTTC

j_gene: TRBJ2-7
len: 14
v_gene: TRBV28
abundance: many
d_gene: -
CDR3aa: CASSHFQGPYEQYF
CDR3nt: TGTGCCAGCAGTCATTTCCAGGGGCCCTACGAGCAGTACTTC

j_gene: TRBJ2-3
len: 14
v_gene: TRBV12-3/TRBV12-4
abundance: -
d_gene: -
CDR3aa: CASSFSSSTDTQYF
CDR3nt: TGTGCCAGCAGTTTTAGTAGTTCCACAGATACGCAGTATTTT

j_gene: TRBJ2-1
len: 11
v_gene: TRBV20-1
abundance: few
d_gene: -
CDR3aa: CSAPKRAEQFF
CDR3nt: TGCAGTGCACCCAAGCGGGCTGAGCAGTTCTTC

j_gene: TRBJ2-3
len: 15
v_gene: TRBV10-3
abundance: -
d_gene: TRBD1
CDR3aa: CAISPGQGALDTQYF
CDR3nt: TGTGCCATCAGCCCGGGACAGGGGGCCCTAGATACGCAGTATTTT

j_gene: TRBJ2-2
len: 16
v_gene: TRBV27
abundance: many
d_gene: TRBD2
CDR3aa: CASSFGTSGRVGELFF
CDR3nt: TGTGCCAGCAGCTTCGGGACTAGCGGGAGGGTCGGGGAGCTGTTTTTT

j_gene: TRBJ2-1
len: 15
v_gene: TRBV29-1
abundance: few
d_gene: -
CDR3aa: CSVVGTGAFYNEQFF
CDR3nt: TGCAGCGTTGTGGGGACGGGGGCCTTCTACAATGAGCAGTTCTTC

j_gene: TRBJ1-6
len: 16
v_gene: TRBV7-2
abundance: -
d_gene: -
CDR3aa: CASSQGLSSYNSPLHF
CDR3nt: TGTGCCAGCAGCCAGGGTCTCAGCTCCTATAATTCACCCCTCCACTTT

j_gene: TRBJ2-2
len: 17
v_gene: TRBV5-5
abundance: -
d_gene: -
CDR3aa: CASSRPGGRDVTGELFF
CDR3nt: TGTGCCAGCAGCCGACCTGGGGGCAGGGATGTCACCGGGGAGCTGTTTTTT

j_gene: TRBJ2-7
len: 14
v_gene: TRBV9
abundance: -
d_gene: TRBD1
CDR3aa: CASSVGRQGDEQYF
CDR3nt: TGTGCCAGCAGCGTAGGAAGGCAGGGGGACGAGCAGTACTTC

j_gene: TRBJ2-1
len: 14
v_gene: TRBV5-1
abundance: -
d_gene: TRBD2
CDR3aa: CASSHGLADNEQFF
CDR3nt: TGCGCCAGCAGCCACGGACTAGCGGACAATGAGCAGTTCTTC

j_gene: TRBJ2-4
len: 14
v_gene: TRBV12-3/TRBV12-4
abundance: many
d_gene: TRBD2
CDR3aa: CASSRTSGSNIQYF
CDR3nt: TGTGCCAGCAGTCGGACTAGCGGGAGTAACATTCAGTACTTC

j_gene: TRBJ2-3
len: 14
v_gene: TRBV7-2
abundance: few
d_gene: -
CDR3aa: CASSLERATDTQYF
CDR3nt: TGTGCCAGCAGCTTAGAGCGGGCCACAGATACGCAGTATTTT

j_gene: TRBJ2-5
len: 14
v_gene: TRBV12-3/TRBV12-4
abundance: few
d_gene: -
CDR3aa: CASSLAAGAETQYF
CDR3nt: TGTGCCAGCAGTTTAGCCGCAGGGGCGGAGACCCAGTACTTC

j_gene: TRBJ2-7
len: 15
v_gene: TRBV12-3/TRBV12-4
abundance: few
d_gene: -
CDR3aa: CASSLKVEGYYEQYF
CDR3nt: TGTGCCAGCAGTTTAAAGGTCGAGGGATACTACGAGCAGTACTTC

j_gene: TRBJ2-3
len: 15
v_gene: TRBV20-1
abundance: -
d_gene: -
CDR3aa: CSARNMWEPQGTQYF
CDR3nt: TGCAGTGCTAGAAACATGTGGGAGCCCCAGGGTACGCAGTATTTT

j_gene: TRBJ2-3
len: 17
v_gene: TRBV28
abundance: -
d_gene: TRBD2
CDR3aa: CASSRKPSGSRTDTQYF
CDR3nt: TGTGCCAGCAGCCGTAAACCTAGCGGGAGTCGCACAGATACGCAGTATTTT

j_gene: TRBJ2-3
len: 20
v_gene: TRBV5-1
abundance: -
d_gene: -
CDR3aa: CASAKGRTGKFSTFTDTQYF
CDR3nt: TGCGCCAGCGCTAAGGGGCGTACAGGGAAGTTTTCCACTTTCACAGATACGCAGTATTTT

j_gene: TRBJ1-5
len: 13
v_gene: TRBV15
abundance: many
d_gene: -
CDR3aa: CATSRDKGQPQHF
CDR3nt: TGTGCCACCAGCAGAGATAAGGGTCAGCCCCAGCATTTT

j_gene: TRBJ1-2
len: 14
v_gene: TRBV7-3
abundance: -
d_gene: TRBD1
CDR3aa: CASSSATGDGGYTF
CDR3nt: TGTGCCAGCAGCTCGGCGACAGGGGACGGTGGCTACACCTTC

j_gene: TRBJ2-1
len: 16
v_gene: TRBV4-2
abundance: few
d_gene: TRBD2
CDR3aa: CASSQVAGGSYNEQFF
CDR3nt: TGTGCCAGCAGCCAAGTTGCGGGGGGATCCTACAATGAGCAGTTCTTC

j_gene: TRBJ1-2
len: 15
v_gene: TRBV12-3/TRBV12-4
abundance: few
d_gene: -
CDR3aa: CASSLGPPGDYGYTF
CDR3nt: TGTGCCAGCAGTTTGGGCCCACCTGGGGACTATGGCTACACCTTC

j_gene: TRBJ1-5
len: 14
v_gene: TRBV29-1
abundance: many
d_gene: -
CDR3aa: CSVGGQGSNQPQHF
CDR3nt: TGCAGCGTTGGAGGGCAGGGGAGCAATCAGCCCCAGCATTTT

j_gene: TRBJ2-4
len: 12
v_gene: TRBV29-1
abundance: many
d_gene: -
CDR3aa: CSVDWSEDIQYF
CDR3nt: TGCAGCGTTGACTGGTCTGAGGACATTCAGTACTTC

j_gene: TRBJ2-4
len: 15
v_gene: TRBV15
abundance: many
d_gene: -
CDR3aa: CATRGGELAKNIQYF
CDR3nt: TGTGCCACCAGAGGAGGGGAACTAGCCAAAAACATTCAGTACTTC

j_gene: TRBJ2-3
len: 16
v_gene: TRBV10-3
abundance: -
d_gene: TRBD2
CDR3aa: CAISEFGGRVPDTQYF
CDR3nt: TGTGCCATCAGTGAGTTTGGCGGGAGGGTTCCAGATACGCAGTATTTT

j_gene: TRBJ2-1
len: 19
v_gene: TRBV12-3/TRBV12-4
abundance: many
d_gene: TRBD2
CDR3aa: CASSLGGSSGGYIYNEQFF
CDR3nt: TGTGCCAGCAGTTTAGGAGGCTCTAGCGGGGGGTACATTTACAATGAGCAGTTCTTC

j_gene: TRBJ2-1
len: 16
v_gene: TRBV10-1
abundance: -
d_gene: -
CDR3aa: CASSESATPGYNEQFF
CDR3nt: TGCGCCAGCAGTGAGTCGGCAACCCCGGGCTACAATGAGCAGTTCTTC

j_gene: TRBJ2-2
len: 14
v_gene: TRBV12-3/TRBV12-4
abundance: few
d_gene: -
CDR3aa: CASNLIPLSGELFF
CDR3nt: TGTGCCAGCAACTTAATCCCGTTATCCGGGGAGCTGTTTTTT

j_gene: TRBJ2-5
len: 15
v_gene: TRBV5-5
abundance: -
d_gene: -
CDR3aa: CASSFRISREETQYF
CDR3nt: TGTGCCAGCAGCTTTCGAATATCCAGGGAAGAGACCCAGTACTTC

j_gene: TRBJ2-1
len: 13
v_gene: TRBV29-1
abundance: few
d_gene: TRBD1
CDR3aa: CSVTQGWYNEQFF
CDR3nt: TGCAGCGTTACACAGGGGTGGTACAATGAGCAGTTCTTC

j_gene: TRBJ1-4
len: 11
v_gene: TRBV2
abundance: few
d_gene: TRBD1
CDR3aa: CASRDREKLFF
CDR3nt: TGTGCCAGCAGGGACAGGGAAAAACTGTTTTTT

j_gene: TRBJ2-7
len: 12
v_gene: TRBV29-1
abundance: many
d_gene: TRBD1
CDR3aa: CSVGTGNYEQYF
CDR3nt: TGCAGCGTTGGGACAGGGAACTACGAGCAGTACTTC

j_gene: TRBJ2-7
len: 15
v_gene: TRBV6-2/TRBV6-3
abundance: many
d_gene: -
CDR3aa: CASSYSYFPHYEQYF
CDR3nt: TGTGCCAGCAGTTACTCGTACTTCCCCCACTACGAGCAGTACTTC

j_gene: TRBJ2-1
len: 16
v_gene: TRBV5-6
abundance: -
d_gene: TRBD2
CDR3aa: CASSFGLAGIYNEQFF
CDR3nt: TGTGCCAGCAGCTTCGGACTAGCGGGAATCTACAATGAGCAGTTCTTC

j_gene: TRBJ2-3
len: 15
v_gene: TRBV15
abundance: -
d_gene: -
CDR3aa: CATSRDAGSTDTQYF
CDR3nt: TGTGCCACCAGCAGAGATGCCGGTAGCACAGATACGCAGTATTTT

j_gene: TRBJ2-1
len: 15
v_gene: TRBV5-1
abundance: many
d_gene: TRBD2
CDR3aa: CASSPGLAGVDEQFF
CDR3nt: TGCGCCAGCAGCCCGGGACTAGCGGGAGTCGATGAGCAGTTCTTC

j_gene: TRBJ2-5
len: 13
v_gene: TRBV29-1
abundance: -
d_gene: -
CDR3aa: CSASPGKKETQYF
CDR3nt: TGCAGCGCGAGCCCCGGAAAGAAGGAGACCCAGTACTTC

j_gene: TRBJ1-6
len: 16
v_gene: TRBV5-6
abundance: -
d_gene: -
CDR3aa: CASSDKRSSYNSPLHF
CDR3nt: TGTGCCAGCAGCGATAAGAGGAGCTCCTATAATTCACCCCTCCACTTT

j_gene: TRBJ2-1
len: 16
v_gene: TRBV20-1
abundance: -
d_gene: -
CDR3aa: CSARSSEHSSYNEQFF
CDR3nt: TGCAGTGCTAGATCCTCCGAGCACAGCTCCTACAATGAGCAGTTCTTC

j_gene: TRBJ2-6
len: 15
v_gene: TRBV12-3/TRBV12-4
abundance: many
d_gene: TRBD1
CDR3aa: CASSQGQLRANVLTF
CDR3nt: TGTGCCAGCAGCCAGGGACAGCTCCGGGCCAACGTCCTGACTTTC